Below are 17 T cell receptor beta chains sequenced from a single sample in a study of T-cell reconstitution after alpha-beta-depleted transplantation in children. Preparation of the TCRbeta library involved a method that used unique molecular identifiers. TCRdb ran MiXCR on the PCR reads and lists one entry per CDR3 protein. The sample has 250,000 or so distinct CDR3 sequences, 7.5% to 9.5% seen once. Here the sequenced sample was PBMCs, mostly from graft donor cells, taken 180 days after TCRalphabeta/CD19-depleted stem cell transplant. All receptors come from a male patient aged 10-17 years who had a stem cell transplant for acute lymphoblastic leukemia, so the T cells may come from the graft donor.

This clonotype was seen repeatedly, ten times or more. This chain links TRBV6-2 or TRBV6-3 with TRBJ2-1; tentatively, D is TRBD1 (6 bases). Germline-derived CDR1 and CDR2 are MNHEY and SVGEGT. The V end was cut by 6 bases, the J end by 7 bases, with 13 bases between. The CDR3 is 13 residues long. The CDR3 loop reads CASSNTGWNEQFF. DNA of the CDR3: TGTGCCAGCAGCAACACAGGGTGGAATGAGCAGTTCTTC.

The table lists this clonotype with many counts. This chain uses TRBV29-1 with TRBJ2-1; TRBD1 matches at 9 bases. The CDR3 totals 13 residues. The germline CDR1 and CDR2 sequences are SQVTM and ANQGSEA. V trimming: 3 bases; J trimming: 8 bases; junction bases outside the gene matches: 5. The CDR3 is CSVEGQGNDEQFF. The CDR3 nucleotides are TGCAGCGTTGAGGGACAGGGTAACGATGAGCAGTTCTTC.

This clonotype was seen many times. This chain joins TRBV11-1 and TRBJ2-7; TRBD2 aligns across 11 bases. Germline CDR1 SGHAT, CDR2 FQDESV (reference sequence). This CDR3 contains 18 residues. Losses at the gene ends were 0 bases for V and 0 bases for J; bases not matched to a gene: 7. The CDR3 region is CASSLAGTSGSSSYEQYF. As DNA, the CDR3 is TGTGCCAGCAGCTTAGCTGGGACTAGCGGTTCGAGCTCCTACGAGCAGTACTTC.

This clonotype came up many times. This CDR3 is CSAQVEGKNIQYF. The CDR3 nucleotides read TGCAGTGCTCAAGTGGAAGGCAAAAACATTCAGTACTTC. The chain employs TRBV20-1 and TRBJ2-4, with no clear D. The V end was cut by 5 bases, the J end by 3 bases, with 11 bases between. This CDR3 region has 13 residues. Germline CDR1 and CDR2: DFQATT and SNEGSKA (reference sequence).

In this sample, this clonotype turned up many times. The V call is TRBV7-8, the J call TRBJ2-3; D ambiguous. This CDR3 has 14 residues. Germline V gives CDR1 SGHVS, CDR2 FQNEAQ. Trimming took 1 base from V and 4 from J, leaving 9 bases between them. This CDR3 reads CASSLDHGADTQYF. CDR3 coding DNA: TGTGCCAGCAGCTTAGACCACGGAGCAGATACGCAGTATTTT.

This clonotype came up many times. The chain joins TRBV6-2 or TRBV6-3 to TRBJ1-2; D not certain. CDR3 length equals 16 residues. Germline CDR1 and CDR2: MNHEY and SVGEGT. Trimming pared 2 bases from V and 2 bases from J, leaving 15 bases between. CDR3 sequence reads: CASSYPQLSVNYGYTF. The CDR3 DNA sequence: TGTGCCAGCAGTTACCCCCAGTTATCGGTCAACTATGGCTACACCTTC.

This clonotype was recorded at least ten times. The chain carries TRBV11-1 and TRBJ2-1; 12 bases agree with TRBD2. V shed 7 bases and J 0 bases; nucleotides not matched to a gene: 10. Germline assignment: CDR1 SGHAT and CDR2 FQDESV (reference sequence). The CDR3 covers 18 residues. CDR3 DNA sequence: TGTGCCAGCACCAAAAACCGACTAGCGGGGGCCTCCTACAATGAGCAGTTCTTC. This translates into CASTKNRLAGASYNEQFF. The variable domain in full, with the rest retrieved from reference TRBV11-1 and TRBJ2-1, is EAEVAQSPRYKITEKSQAVAFWCDPISGHATLYWYRQILGQGPELLVQFQDESVVDDSQLPKDRFSAERLKGVDSTLKIQPAELGDSAMYLCASTKNRLAGASYNEQFFGPGTRLTVL.

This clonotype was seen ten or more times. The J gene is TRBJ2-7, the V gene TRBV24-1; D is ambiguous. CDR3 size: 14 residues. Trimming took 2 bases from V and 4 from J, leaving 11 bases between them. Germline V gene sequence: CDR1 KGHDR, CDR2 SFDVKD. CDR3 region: CATSDWTAPYEQYF. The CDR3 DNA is TGTGCCACCAGTGATTGGACGGCACCTTACGAGCAGTACTTC.

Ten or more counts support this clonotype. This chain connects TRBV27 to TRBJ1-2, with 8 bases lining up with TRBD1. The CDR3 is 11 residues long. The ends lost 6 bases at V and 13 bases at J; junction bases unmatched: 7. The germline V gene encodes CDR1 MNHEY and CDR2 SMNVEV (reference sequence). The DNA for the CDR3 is TGTGCCAGCAGCGATCGACAGGGGAGCACCTTC. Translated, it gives CASSDRQGSTF.

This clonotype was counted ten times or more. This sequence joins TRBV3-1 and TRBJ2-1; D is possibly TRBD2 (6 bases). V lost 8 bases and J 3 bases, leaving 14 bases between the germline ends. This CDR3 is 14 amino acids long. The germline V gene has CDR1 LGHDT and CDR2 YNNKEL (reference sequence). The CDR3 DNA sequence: TGTGCCAGCGGGTCGGGGGTTTTCTACAATGAGCAGTTCTTC. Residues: CASGSGVFYNEQFF.

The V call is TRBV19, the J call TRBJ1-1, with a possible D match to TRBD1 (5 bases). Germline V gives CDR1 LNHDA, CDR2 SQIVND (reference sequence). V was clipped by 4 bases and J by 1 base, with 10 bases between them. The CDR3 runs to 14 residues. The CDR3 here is CASSTGMANTEAFF. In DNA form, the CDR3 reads TGTGCCAGTAGTACAGGGATGGCGAACACTGAAGCTTTCTTT.

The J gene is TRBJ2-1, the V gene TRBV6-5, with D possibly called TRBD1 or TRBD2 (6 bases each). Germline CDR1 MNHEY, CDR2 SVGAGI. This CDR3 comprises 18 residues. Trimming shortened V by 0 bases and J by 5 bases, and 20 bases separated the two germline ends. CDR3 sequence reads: CASSYSVGLGGGNNEQFF. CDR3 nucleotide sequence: TGTGCCAGCAGTTACTCAGTAGGCTTGGGGGGCGGTAACAATGAGCAGTTCTTC.

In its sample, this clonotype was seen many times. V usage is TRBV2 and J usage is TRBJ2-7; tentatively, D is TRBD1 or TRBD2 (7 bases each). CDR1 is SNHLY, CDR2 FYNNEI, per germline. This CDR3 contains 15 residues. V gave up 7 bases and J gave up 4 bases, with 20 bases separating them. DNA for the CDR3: TGTGCCAGCAATTTCAGGGGGGGAATGCGATACGAGCAGTACTTC. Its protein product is CASNFRGGMRYEQYF.

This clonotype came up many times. CDR3 region: CAISEAHYSNQPQHF. In DNA form, the CDR3 reads TGTGCCATCAGTGAGGCACACTATAGCAATCAGCCCCAGCATTTT. The chain uses TRBV10-3 and TRBJ1-5; D ambiguous. CDR1 and CDR2 (germline): ENHRY, SYGVKD. The CDR3 spans 15 residues. Between the trimmed V and J ends, which lost 2 bases and 0 bases, there was a span of 8 bases.

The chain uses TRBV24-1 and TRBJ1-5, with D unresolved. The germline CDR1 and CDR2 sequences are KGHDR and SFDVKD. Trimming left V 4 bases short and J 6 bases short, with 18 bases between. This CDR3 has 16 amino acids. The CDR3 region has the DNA TGTGCCACCAGTGACCCGAGGACGGGTTCAGGTCAGCCCCAGCATTTT. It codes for CATSDPRTGSGQPQHF.

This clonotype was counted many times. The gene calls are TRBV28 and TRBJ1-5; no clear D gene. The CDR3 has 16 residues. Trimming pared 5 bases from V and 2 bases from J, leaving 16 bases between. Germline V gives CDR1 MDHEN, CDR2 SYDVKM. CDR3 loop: CASSARSWRRNQPQHF. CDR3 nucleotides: TGTGCCAGCAGTGCCCGCAGTTGGCGTCGCAATCAGCCCCAGCATTTT.

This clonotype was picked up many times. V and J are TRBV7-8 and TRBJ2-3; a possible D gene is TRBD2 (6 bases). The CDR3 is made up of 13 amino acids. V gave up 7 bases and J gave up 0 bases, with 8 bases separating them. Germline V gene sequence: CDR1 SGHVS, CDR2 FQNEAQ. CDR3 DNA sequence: TGTGCCAGCAAGGAGGGAAGCACAGATACGCAGTATTTT. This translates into CASKEGSTDTQYF.